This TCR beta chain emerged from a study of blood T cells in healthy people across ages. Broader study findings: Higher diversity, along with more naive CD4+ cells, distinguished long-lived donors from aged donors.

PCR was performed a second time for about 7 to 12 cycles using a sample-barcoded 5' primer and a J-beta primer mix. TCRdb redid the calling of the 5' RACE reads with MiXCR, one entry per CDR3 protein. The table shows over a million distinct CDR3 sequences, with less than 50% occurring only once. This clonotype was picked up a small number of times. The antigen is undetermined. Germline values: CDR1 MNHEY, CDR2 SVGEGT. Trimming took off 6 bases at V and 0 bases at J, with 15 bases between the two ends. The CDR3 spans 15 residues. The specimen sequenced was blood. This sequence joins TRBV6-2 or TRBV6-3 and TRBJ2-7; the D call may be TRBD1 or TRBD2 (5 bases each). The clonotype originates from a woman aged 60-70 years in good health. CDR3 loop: CASRPGGRASYEQYF. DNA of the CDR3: TGTGCCAGCAGACCAGGAGGCAGGGCCTCCTACGAGCAGTACTTC.